Listed below are T cell receptor beta chains from one sample, sequenced in a study of blood T cell repertoires in COVID-19. Here immunoSEQ multiplex PCR was the method, and the copy in TCRdb shows in-frame clones only, minus some. The data show around 120,000 clones, around 78% seen once. The source material was peripheral blood. Every receptor here comes from an older man with acute or convalescent COVID-19. CDR3s include the opening cysteine and the closing phenylalanine or tryptophan.

j_gene	v_gene	CDR3aa
TRBJ1-6	TRBV4-2	CASSQAPWTASSISPLHF
TRBJ1-2	TRBV5-1	CASSLASAGYGYTF
TRBJ1-1	TRBV13	CASSLDRGRTEAFF
TRBJ2-5	TRBV14	CASSQGARSETQYF
TRBJ1-2	TRBV7-9	CASSFQGNYGYTF
TRBJ2-7	TRBV11-2	CASSLAGYEQYF
TRBJ1-2	TRBV7-9	CASSHGGDSNYGYTF
TRBJ2-5	TRBV7-2	CASSPSLAGAGTQYF
TRBJ1-1	TRBV12-3/TRBV12-4	CASRKSGGTEAFF
TRBJ1-2	TRBV18	CASSSYPGLPPYGYTF
TRBJ1-4	TRBV7-8	CASSSHPGVSVEKLFF
TRBJ1-1	TRBV5-1	CASSLSRTGGVTEAFF
TRBJ1-5	TRBV5-4	CASSIGGDRGNQPQHF
TRBJ1-5	TRBV3-1/TRBV3-2	CASSQGQISNQPQHF
TRBJ2-7	TRBV6-5	CASSYSSPQRGGEQYF
TRBJ1-1	TRBV7-9	CASSSTGSSEAFF
TRBJ1-1	TRBV7-8	CASSLGVGTNTEAFF
TRBJ1-5	TRBV5-6	CASSSLGGINQPQHF
TRBJ1-1	TRBV5-4	CASSPPTGDNTEAFF
TRBJ2-2	TRBV7-6	CASSTIPGGGELFF
TRBJ2-7	TRBV6-5	CASSSGQGKYF
TRBJ2-3	TRBV7-8	CASSLALGATQYF
TRBJ2-5	TRBV4-2	CASSQAVGTQYF
TRBJ2-7	TRBV11-1	CASSPTGGSLVYEQYF
TRBJ2-7	TRBV15	CATSRGVTGGATYEQYF
TRBJ1-6	TRBV9	CASSISGQGISPLHF
TRBJ2-7	TRBV12-5	CASGLRTGGEAYEQYF
TRBJ2-1	TRBV19	CASQTGNNNEQFF
TRBJ2-3	TRBV11-3	CASSLGQGADTQYF
TRBJ2-1	TRBV9	CASSAGDRVSYEQFF
TRBJ2-2	TRBV3-1/TRBV3-2	CASSQSIHSGTGITGELFF
TRBJ2-7	TRBV7-2	CASSVSGGKTYEQYF
TRBJ2-5	TRBV18	CASSRDRQETQYF
TRBJ2-7	TRBV11-2	CASSLVGGRVYEQYF
TRBJ2-3	TRBV6-5	CASSIRDGTDTQYF
TRBJ1-1	TRBV9	CASSAGQWNTEAFF
TRBJ1-6	TRBV3-1/TRBV3-2	CASSQAGQNNSPLHF
TRBJ1-3	TRBV18	CASSPGQGAYFSGNTIYF
TRBJ1-3	TRBV5-1	CASSLDRAGNTIYF
TRBJ2-5	TRBV18	CASSPEGQGTQYF
TRBJ2-1	TRBV9	CASSATSGVAWGNEQFF
TRBJ1-4	TRBV15	CATKVGQGGEKLFF
TRBJ2-2	TRBV5-6	CASSLDRGNTGELFF
TRBJ2-3	TRBV9	CASSVDPSTDTQYF
TRBJ1-1	TRBV7-3	CASSLSGGTEAFF
TRBJ1-1	TRBV5-1	CASSLEGQGITEAFF
TRBJ2-3	TRBV5-1	CASSSQGVVDTQYF
TRBJ1-1	TRBV30	CAWRRQAGTEAFF
TRBJ2-7	TRBV7-9	CASSLAQDEQYF
TRBJ2-1	TRBV4-1	CASSQDRDWNEQFF
TRBJ1-6	TRBV7-8	CASSLQNGGANSPLHF
TRBJ1-2	TRBV5-1	CASSLGTNYGYTF
TRBJ2-3	TRBV7-2	CASSLASGGSTDTQYF
TRBJ2-3	TRBV3-1/TRBV3-2	CASSQPQGVGGDTQYF
TRBJ1-3	TRBV6-5	CASSYGGHGGRNTIYF
TRBJ2-7	TRBV11-3	CASNGGTDSPVGYEQYF
TRBJ2-5	TRBV7-2	CASSDRISETQYF
TRBJ2-3	TRBV15	CATSRDKGGGAVSTDTQYF